This is a list of T cell receptor beta chains from one sample in a study of T cells in Graves' hyperthyroidism and ophthalmopathy. TCRdb reprocessed the multiplex PCR reads with MiXCR, giving one entry per CDR3 protein. The sample contains around 350,000 distinct CDR3 sequences, roughly 17% of which appear only once. The specimen was blood. All receptors derive from a woman under 40 with Graves' hyperthyroidism that later progressed to Graves' ophthalmopathy. CDR3s include the opening cysteine and the closing phenylalanine or tryptophan. D genes are given only for firm matches. Size tells how often a clone was seen (once, few, many) or the class of an expanded clone, and some rows leave it out.

d_call	v_call	clone_size	j_call	cdr3_aa	cdr3_nt
-	TRBV27	many	TRBJ2-7	CASSFGSSGEQYF	TGTGCCAGCAGTTTTGGCTCGTCGGGAGAGCAGTACTTC
TRBD1	TRBV6-1	-	TRBJ2-7	CASNRGTGAHYEQYF	TGTGCCAGCAATAGGGGAACAGGGGCGCACTACGAGCAGTACTTC
-	TRBV13	many	TRBJ2-3	CASSGAGAGTDTQYF	TGTGCCAGCAGTGGTGCGGGGGCGGGCACAGATACGCAGTATTTT
-	TRBV10-3	many	TRBJ1-3	CAISDRHGAGNTIYF	TGTGCCATCAGTGATCGGCACGGCGCTGGAAACACCATATATTTT
-	TRBV7-9	-	TRBJ2-7	CASGDIAAGSSYEQYF	TGTGCCAGCGGAGATATCGCAGCGGGCAGCTCCTACGAGCAGTACTTC
-	TRBV9	many	TRBJ2-1	CASSVAKDYEQFF	TGTGCCAGCAGCGTAGCAAAGGATTATGAGCAGTTCTTC
TRBD1	TRBV6-1	-	TRBJ2-1	CASSRAGTGGNEQFF	TGTGCCAGCAGTCGCGCCGGGACAGGGGGCAATGAGCAGTTCTTC
-	TRBV15	many	TRBJ2-1	CATGRGGTRHEQFF	TGTGCCACCGGGCGGGGCGGGACTCGTCATGAGCAGTTCTTC
TRBD1	TRBV4-1	-	TRBJ2-7	CASSQTGTEDEQYF	TGCGCCAGCAGCCAAACCGGGACAGAAGACGAGCAGTACTTC
-	TRBV10-3	-	TRBJ1-1	CAISELAGIRGTGGEAFF	TGTGCCATCAGTGAGCTAGCGGGAATAAGGGGTACTGGGGGTGAAGCTTTCTTT
-	TRBV20-1	many	TRBJ2-7	CSATRSVSYEQYF	TGCAGTGCTACCCGTTCAGTGTCCTACGAGCAGTACTTC
TRBD1	TRBV30	many	TRBJ2-1	CAWSTGQGMNEQFF	TGTGCTTGGTCTACGGGACAGGGGATGAATGAGCAGTTCTTC
-	TRBV2	many	TRBJ2-2	CASRFISNTGELFF	TGTGCCAGCAGATTTATTTCGAACACCGGGGAGCTGTTTTTT
TRBD2	TRBV11-2	many	TRBJ2-5	CANSYIAGEETQYF	TGTGCCAACAGCTACATAGCGGGGGAAGAGACCCAGTACTTC
TRBD1	TRBV24-1	few	TRBJ1-2	CATSDPRTGMNYGYTF	TGTGCCACCAGTGACCCTCGGACAGGGATGAACTATGGCTACACCTTC
-	TRBV9	-	TRBJ2-5	CASSRFEGRQETQYF	TGTGCCAGCAGCCGATTTGAGGGACGCCAAGAGACCCAGTACTTC
TRBD2	TRBV2	many	TRBJ2-7	CASGGVPYEQYF	TGTGCCAGCGGGGGGGTTCCCTACGAGCAGTACTTC
-	TRBV6-1	once	TRBJ2-4	CASSDLGSLAKNIQYF	TGTGCCAGCAGCGACCTGGGGAGTCTAGCCAAAAACATTCAGTACTTC
-	TRBV7-2	few	TRBJ1-5	CASSLGQTFNQPQHF	TGTGCCAGCAGCTTAGGACAGACCTTCAATCAGCCCCAGCATTTT
TRBD1	TRBV19	few	TRBJ2-7	CASSSGQGMGYEQYF	TGTGCCAGTAGTTCAGGACAGGGGATGGGGTACGAGCAGTACTTC
-	TRBV5-5	-	TRBJ2-7	CASSSQGNHEQYF	TGTGCCAGCAGCTCCCAGGGGAACCACGAGCAGTACTTC
TRBD2	TRBV12-3/TRBV12-4	many	TRBJ2-3	CASSGLAGGSPTDTQYF	TGTGCCAGCAGTGGCCTAGCGGGGGGCTCACCCACAGATACGCAGTATTTT
TRBD1	TRBV20-1	-	TRBJ1-2	CSAKTGSANYGYTF	TGCAGTGCTAAGACAGGGAGCGCTAACTATGGCTACACCTTC
TRBD1	TRBV14	-	TRBJ1-1	CASSRGTAGQGIGTEAFF	TGTGCCAGCAGCCGAGGCACTGCGGGACAGGGAATAGGCACTGAAGCTTTCTTT
-	TRBV19	few	TRBJ2-2	CASTYGALSSTGELFF	TGTGCCAGTACCTATGGGGCCCTTTCCTCAACCGGGGAGCTGTTTTTT
TRBD2	TRBV30	-	TRBJ2-2	CACTGGSGKNTGELFF	TGTGCCTGTACCGGGGGAAGCGGGAAGAACACCGGGGAGCTGTTTTTT
TRBD2	TRBV10-3	many	TRBJ2-2	CAIRAERLAGIRGTGELFF	TGTGCCATCAGGGCCGAGAGGCTAGCGGGAATAAGGGGCACCGGGGAGCTGTTTTTT
-	TRBV19	many	TRBJ2-5	CASRRGKNGLGVQTQYF	TGTGCCAGTAGGAGGGGGAAAAATGGACTAGGTGTCCAGACCCAGTACTTC
TRBD1	TRBV6-1	-	TRBJ1-2	CASSESAGGEYYGYTF	TGTGCCAGCAGTGAATCGGCAGGGGGCGAGTACTATGGCTACACCTTC
TRBD1	TRBV2	many	TRBJ1-2	CASRTGYGYTF	TGTGCCAGCAGGACAGGGTACGGCTACACCTTC
-	TRBV20-1	many	TRBJ1-6	CSARSPQEDNSPLHF	TGCAGTGCTAGGAGTCCACAGGAGGATAATTCACCCCTCCACTTT
TRBD1	TRBV5-1	many	TRBJ1-2	CASSSGTEDGYTF	TGCGCCAGCAGCTCCGGGACAGAAGATGGCTACACCTTC
TRBD2	TRBV12-3/TRBV12-4	many	TRBJ2-2	CASSNRGRAGTGELFF	TGTGCCAGCAGTAACCGCGGGAGGGCAGGCACCGGGGAGCTGTTTTTT
-	TRBV3-1	many	TRBJ1-2	CASRSQTGGETGYGYTF	TGTGCCAGCAGAAGTCAGACAGGCGGTGAAACGGGGTATGGCTACACCTTC
-	TRBV20-1	-	TRBJ1-2	CSASRGGAYGYTF	TGCAGTGCTAGTAGAGGGGGGGCCTATGGCTACACCTTC
TRBD1	TRBV6-2/TRBV6-3	many	TRBJ2-1	CASSAGTGIYNEQFF	TGTGCCAGCAGTGCCGGGACAGGGATCTACAATGAGCAGTTCTTC
TRBD2	TRBV7-8	-	TRBJ2-3	CASSLVGTSGSLGLVHTQYF	TGTGCCAGCAGCTTAGTGGGGACTAGCGGGAGCTTGGGGTTAGTCCATACGCAGTATTTT
-	TRBV28	many	TRBJ1-2	CASMGSGYTF	TGTGCCAGCATGGGGTCCGGCTACACCTTC
-	TRBV30	many	TRBJ1-1	CAWRLGALEAFF	TGTGCCTGGAGGCTCGGGGCCCTTGAAGCTTTCTTT
TRBD1	TRBV2	many	TRBJ2-2	CASSEYMAGGGIGELFF	TGTGCCAGCAGTGAATATATGGCAGGGGGCGGCATAGGGGAGCTGTTTTTT
TRBD1	TRBV28	many	TRBJ2-5	CASSLGTGVVETQYF	TGTGCCAGCAGTCTCGGGACAGGGGTTGTGGAGACCCAGTACTTC
-	TRBV10-3	many	TRBJ2-6	CAISELQGSAGANVLTF	TGTGCCATCAGTGAGTTACAGGGTTCGGCGGGGGCCAACGTCCTGACTTTC
TRBD1	TRBV24-1	many	TRBJ2-1	CATSRTGSYNEQFF	TGTGCCACCAGCAGGACAGGCTCCTACAATGAGCAGTTCTTC
-	TRBV12-3/TRBV12-4	many	TRBJ1-1	CASSSWGVNTEAFF	TGTGCCAGCAGTTCTTGGGGTGTGAACACTGAAGCTTTCTTT
-	TRBV5-1	few	TRBJ2-2	CASSHGQITGELFF	TGCGCCAGCAGCCACGGACAGATCACCGGGGAGCTGTTTTTT
-	TRBV10-3	many	TRBJ1-6	CAISPGSVYNSPLHF	TGTGCCATCAGTCCAGGGTCGGTTTATAATTCACCCCTCCACTTT
-	TRBV30	many	TRBJ2-1	CAWHPWGYNEQFF	TGTGCCTGGCACCCCTGGGGCTACAATGAGCAGTTCTTC
-	TRBV12-3/TRBV12-4	many	TRBJ1-5	CASSPPSGPQHF	TGTGCCAGCAGTCCCCCTTCTGGGCCCCAGCATTTT
-	TRBV15	many	TRBJ1-2	CATSRDPKGGYTF	TGTGCCACCAGCAGAGATCCTAAGGGCGGCTACACCTTC
TRBD1	TRBV11-2	many	TRBJ2-3	CASSPRQGRGTDTQYF	TGTGCCAGCAGCCCTCGACAGGGTAGAGGCACAGATACGCAGTATTTT
TRBD1	TRBV20-1	-	TRBJ1-1	CSARDLGTGAEAFF	TGCAGTGCTAGAGATCTCGGTACAGGGGCTGAAGCTTTCTTT
-	TRBV4-1	few	TRBJ2-2	CASSQGVGSNTGELFF	TGCGCCAGCAGCCAAGGCGTGGGCTCAAACACCGGGGAGCTGTTTTTT
TRBD1	TRBV28	many	TRBJ2-5	CASSLSNPGQGAQETQYF	TGTGCCAGCAGTTTATCGAATCCGGGACAGGGGGCTCAAGAGACCCAGTACTTC
-	TRBV19	-	TRBJ1-2	CASSWTTNYGYTF	TGTGCCAGTAGTTGGACAACTAACTATGGCTACACCTTC
TRBD1	TRBV27	many	TRBJ2-7	CASSRGRTGSYEQYF	TGTGCCAGCAGCCGAGGCAGGACAGGCTCCTACGAGCAGTACTTC